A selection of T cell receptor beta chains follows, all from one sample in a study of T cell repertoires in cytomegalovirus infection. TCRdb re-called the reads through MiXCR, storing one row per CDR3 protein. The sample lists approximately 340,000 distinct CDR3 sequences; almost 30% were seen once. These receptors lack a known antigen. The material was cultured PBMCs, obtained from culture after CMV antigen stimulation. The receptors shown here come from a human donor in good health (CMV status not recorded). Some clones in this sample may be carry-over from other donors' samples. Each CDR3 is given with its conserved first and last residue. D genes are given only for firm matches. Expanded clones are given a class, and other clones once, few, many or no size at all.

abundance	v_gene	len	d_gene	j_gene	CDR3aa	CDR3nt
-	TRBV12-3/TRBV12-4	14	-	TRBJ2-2	CATAWGGYTGELFF	TGTGCCACCGCCTGGGGCGGATACACCGGGGAGCTGTTTTTT
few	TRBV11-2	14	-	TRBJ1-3	CASSLLRSGNTIYF	TGTGCCAGCAGCTTACTGCGCTCTGGAAACACCATATATTTT
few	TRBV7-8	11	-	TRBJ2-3	CASSFESTQYF	TGTGCCAGCAGCTTTGAGTCTACGCAGTATTTT
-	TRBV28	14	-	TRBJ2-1	CASSFSHSANEQFF	TGTGCCAGCAGTTTCTCCCACTCAGCCAATGAGCAGTTCTTC
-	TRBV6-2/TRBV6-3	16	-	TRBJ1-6	CASSYARSLQNSPLHF	TGTGCCAGCAGTTACGCCAGGTCTCTTCAGAATTCACCCCTCCACTTT
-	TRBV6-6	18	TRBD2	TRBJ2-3	CASSYGTSGTLSTDTQYF	TGTGCCAGCTCCTACGGAACTAGCGGGACCCTAAGCACAGATACGCAGTATTTT
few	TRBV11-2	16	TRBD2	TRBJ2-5	CASSLVLAGERETQYF	TGTGCCAGCAGCTTAGTTTTAGCGGGGGAACGGGAGACCCAGTACTTC
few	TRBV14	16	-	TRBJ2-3	CASSPPQGLPTDTQYF	TGTGCCAGCAGCCCTCCCCAAGGACTACCCACAGATACGCAGTATTTT
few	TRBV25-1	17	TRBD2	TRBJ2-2	CASSDSGLAGVTGELFF	TGTGCCAGCAGTGACTCGGGACTAGCGGGAGTGACCGGGGAGCTGTTTTTT
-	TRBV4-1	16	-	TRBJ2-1	CASSQDIRKTYNEQFF	TGCGCCAGCAGCCAAGATATTAGGAAGACCTACAATGAGCAGTTCTTC
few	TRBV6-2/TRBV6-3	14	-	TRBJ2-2	CASSLAEWMGELFF	TGTGCCAGCAGTCTGGCCGAATGGATGGGGGAGCTGTTTTTT
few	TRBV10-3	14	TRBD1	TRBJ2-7	CAIRGQAPTYEQYF	TGTGCCATCAGGGGACAGGCACCTACCTACGAGCAGTACTTC
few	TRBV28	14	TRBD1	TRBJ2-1	CASSLSTGNNEQFF	TGTGCCAGCAGTTTATCGACAGGGAACAATGAGCAGTTCTTC
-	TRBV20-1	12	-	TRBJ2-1	CSASVVGGEQFF	TGCAGTGCTAGTGTGGTTGGGGGGGAGCAGTTCTTC
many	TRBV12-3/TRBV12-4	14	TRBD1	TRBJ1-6	CASSLRGPGSPLHF	TGTGCCAGCAGCCTCAGGGGGCCGGGTTCACCCCTCCACTTT
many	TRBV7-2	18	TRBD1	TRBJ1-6	CASSLEGGQGAYNSPLHF	TGTGCCAGCAGCTTAGAGGGCGGGCAGGGGGCCTATAATTCACCCCTCCACTTT
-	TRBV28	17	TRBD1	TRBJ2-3	CASSLGPQGAVADTQYF	TGTGCCAGCAGTTTGGGGCCACAGGGGGCGGTTGCAGATACGCAGTATTTT
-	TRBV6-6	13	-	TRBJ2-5	CASNEQRQETQYF	TGTGCCAGCAACGAACAGCGACAAGAGACCCAGTACTTC
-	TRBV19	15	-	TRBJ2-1	CASSASGLQGFEQFF	TGTGCCAGTAGTGCGTCGGGACTACAGGGGTTTGAGCAGTTCTTC
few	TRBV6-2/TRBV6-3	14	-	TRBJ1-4	CASSAGTPNEKLFF	TGTGCCAGCAGTGCCGGGACTCCTAATGAAAAACTGTTTTTT
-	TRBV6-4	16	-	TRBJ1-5	CASSDAEEEVNQPQHF	TGTGCCAGCAGTGACGCGGAGGAAGAAGTCAATCAGCCCCAGCATTTT
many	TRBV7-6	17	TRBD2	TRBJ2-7	CASSSSGGPRSSYEQYF	TGTGCCAGCAGCTCGAGCGGGGGGCCAAGGAGCTCCTACGAGCAGTACTTC
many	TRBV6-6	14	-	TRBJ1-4	CASSYGQGGEKLFF	TGTGCCAGCAGTTATGGGCAGGGAGGGGAAAAACTGTTTTTT
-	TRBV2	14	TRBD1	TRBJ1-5	CASSDGRGQQPQHF	TGTGCCAGCAGTGACGGCAGGGGGCAACAGCCCCAGCATTTT
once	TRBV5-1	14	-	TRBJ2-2	CASSPTQGTGELFF	TGCGCCAGCAGCCCGACTCAAGGAACCGGGGAGCTGTTTTTT
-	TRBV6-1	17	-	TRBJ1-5	CASSEAPSTYSNQPQHF	TGTGCCAGCAGTGAAGCCCCATCCACCTATAGCAATCAGCCCCAGCATTTT
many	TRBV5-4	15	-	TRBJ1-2	CASSPEGGLAYGYTF	TGTGCCAGCAGCCCCGAGGGGGGGCTTGCCTATGGCTACACCTTC
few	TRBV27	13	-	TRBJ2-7	CASSSLATYEQYF	TGTGCCAGCAGTTCCCTAGCTACCTACGAGCAGTACTTC
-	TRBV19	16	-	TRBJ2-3	CASSIVGTRAADTQYF	TGTGCCAGTAGTATAGTCGGGACCCGTGCCGCAGATACGCAGTATTTT
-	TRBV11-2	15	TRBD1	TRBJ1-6	CASTFGTGWNSPLHF	TGTGCCAGCACCTTTGGGACAGGGTGGAATTCACCCCTCCACTTT
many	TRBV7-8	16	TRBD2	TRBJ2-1	CASSLTPGLALHEQFF	TGTGCCAGCAGCTTGACGCCGGGACTAGCGTTGCATGAGCAGTTCTTC
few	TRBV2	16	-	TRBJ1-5	CASSGVGGSENQPQHF	TGTGCCAGCAGTGGTGTGGGGGGGTCCGAGAATCAGCCCCAGCATTTT
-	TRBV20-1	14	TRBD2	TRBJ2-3	CSARRLAMTDTQYF	TGCAGTGCTAGGAGACTAGCGATGACAGATACGCAGTATTTT
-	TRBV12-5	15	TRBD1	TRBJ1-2	CASGSIDRGIYGYTF	TGTGCTAGTGGTTCGATTGACAGGGGGATCTATGGCTACACCTTC
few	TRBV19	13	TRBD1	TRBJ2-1	CASSMGQLNEQFF	TGTGCCAGTAGTATGGGACAGCTCAATGAGCAGTTCTTC
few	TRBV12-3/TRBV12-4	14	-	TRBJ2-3	CASSGTASTDTQYF	TGTGCCAGCAGTGGGACTGCTAGCACAGATACGCAGTATTTT
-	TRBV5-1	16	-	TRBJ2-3	CASSLAVGSRADTQYF	TGCGCCAGCAGCTTAGCGGTAGGCTCTAGGGCAGATACGCAGTATTTT
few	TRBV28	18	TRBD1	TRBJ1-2	CASSLEPGQKLLNYGYTF	TGTGCCAGCAGTTTAGAACCGGGACAGAAACTTCTTAACTATGGCTACACCTTC
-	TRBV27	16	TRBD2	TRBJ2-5	CASSLTSGRVKETQYF	TGTGCCAGCAGTTTGACTAGCGGGAGAGTAAAAGAGACCCAGTACTTC
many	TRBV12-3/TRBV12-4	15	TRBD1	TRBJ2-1	CASILGTAQDNEQFF	TGTGCCAGCATCCTCGGGACAGCACAAGACAATGAGCAGTTCTTC
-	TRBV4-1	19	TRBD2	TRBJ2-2	CASSQAGGLAGVNTGELFF	TGCGCCAGCAGCCAAGCTGGGGGGCTAGCGGGGGTCAACACCGGGGAGCTGTTTTTT
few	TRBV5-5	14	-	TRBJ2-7	CASSSPQGYYEQYF	TGTGCCAGCAGCTCCCCCCAGGGGTACTACGAGCAGTACTTC
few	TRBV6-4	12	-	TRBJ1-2	CASSAAGLGYTF	TGTGCCAGCAGCGCGGCCGGTCTCGGCTACACCTTC
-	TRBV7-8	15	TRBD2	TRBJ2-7	CASRLTREGHWEQYF	TGTGCCAGCAGGCTTACACGGGAGGGCCATTGGGAGCAGTACTTC
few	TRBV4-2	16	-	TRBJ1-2	CASSQVNELRGYGYTF	TGTGCCAGCAGCCAAGTTAACGAGCTGAGGGGATATGGCTACACCTTC
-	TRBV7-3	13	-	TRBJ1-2	CASSLRDGDMISF	TGTGCCAGCAGCTTAAGAGATGGCGACATGATCTCCTTC
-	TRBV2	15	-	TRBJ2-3	CASSERSGRTDTQYF	TGTGCCAGCAGTGAAAGGTCAGGGCGCACAGATACGCAGTATTTT
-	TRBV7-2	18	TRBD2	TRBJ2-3	CASSPWTSGGRPTDTQYF	TGTGCCAGCAGCCCCTGGACTAGCGGGGGGCGACCCACAGATACGCAGTATTTT
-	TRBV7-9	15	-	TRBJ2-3	CASSLAGPSTDTQYF	TGTGCCAGCAGCTTAGCGGGGCCGAGCACAGATACGCAGTATTTT
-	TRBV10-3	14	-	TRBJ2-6	CAISASSGANVLTF	TGTGCCATCAGTGCGAGCTCTGGGGCCAACGTCCTGACTTTC
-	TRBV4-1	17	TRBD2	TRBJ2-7	CASSQEGLAGVTYEQYF	TGCGCCAGCAGCCAAGAAGGACTAGCGGGGGTTACATACGAGCAGTACTTC
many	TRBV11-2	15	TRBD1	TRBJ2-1	CASSPPGTGNNEQFF	TGTGCCAGCAGCCCCCCCGGGACAGGGAACAATGAGCAGTTCTTC
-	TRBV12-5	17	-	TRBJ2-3	CTSSGPFVRGGTDTQYF	TGTACTAGTTCCGGGCCATTTGTAAGAGGAGGCACAGATACGCAGTATTTT